These 21 T cell receptor beta chains share one sample of origin, sequenced in a study of blood T cell repertoires in COVID-19. The protocol was immunoSEQ multiplex PCR, while the TCRdb copy is restricted to in-frame clones and leaves out a portion. In the table there are over 45,000 clones, approximately 85% of which are singletons. The specimen was peripheral blood. These TCRs come from a human donor in a cohort sampled during active COVID-19.

This chain joins TRBV11-3 and TRBJ2-3; 7 bases align to TRBD1. Germline V gene lookup returns CDR1 SGHNT and CDR2 YENEEA. The CDR3 contains 14 residues. Unmatched junction bases numbered 3, after V lost 2 bases and J lost 4 bases. The CDR3 spells CASSLRQGADTQYF. The CDR3 DNA sequence: TGTGCCAGCAGCTTACGCCAGGGGGCAGATACGCAGTATTTT.

This chain uses TRBV27 with TRBJ2-2; D uncertain. Per germline, CDR1 MNHEY and CDR2 SMNVEV (reference sequence). The CDR3 is 13 amino acids. V lost 6 bases to trimming and J lost 7 bases, with 12 bases between them. CDR3 bases: TGTGCCAGCAGACCGCGGCTTGGCGGGGAGCTGTTTTTT. It translates to CASRPRLGGELFF.

V gene TRBV4-1 combines with J gene TRBJ2-5; D might be TRBD1 (6 bases). Between the trimmed V and J ends, which lost 1 base and 2 bases, there was a span of 8 bases. The CDR3 loop spans 14 amino acids. Germline CDR1 reads MGHRA; CDR2 reads YSYEKL. CDR3 DNA sequence: TGCGCCAGCAGCCAAGCGGGACAACAAGAGACCCAGTACTTC. Translation gives CASSQAGQQETQYF.

The V call is TRBV10-3, the J call TRBJ2-5; D possibly corresponds to TRBD2 (5 bases). Per germline, CDR1 ENHRY and CDR2 SYGVKD. The V and J ends lost 0 bases and 2 bases respectively, with 13 bases between them. This CDR3 has 16 residues. In DNA form, the CDR3 reads TGTGCCATCAGTGAGTCCTTGGCCCCGGGGCAAGAGACCCAGTACTTC. Translating it yields CAISESLAPGQETQYF.

The V call is TRBV7-6, the J call TRBJ2-7, with TRBD1 identical over 11 bases. The CDR3 extends over 15 amino acids. V shed 2 bases and J 7 bases; nucleotides not matched to a gene: 7. Germline V CDR1 and CDR2: SGHVS, FNYEAQ. Written as DNA, the CDR3 is TGTGCCAGCAGCTTAAGCGGACAGGGGGCGGGGGAGCAGTACTTC. It translates to CASSLSGQGAGEQYF.

This clone was recorded only once. J is TRBJ2-7 and V is TRBV7-6; D may be TRBD1 (5 bases). Looked up from germline, CDR1 is SGHVS and CDR2 is FNYEAQ. V was clipped by 5 bases and J by 0 bases, with 17 bases between them. The CDR3 loop spans 16 amino acids. The CDR3 region is CASSPLRGRDSYEQYF. CDR3 bases: TGTGCCAGCAGCCCCCTAAGGGGCAGGGACTCCTACGAGCAGTACTTC.

The chain employs TRBV7-2 and TRBJ1-1, with TRBD1 identical over 7 bases. The trim removed 3 bases at V and 3 bases at J, leaving 1 base unmatched. The CDR3 has 13 residues. Germline V gene sequence: CDR1 SGHTA, CDR2 FQGNSA. The CDR3 region is CASSLTGYTEAFF. CDR3 bases: TGTGCCAGCAGCTTGACAGGGTACACTGAAGCTTTCTTT.

This clone was counted between two and nine times. The chain employs TRBV29-1 and TRBJ2-7, with 9 bases identical to TRBD2. The ends lost 7 bases at V and 3 bases at J; junction bases unmatched: 10. The germline V gene encodes CDR1 SQVTM and CDR2 ANQGSEA. The length of the CDR3 is 14 residues. DNA of the CDR3: TGCAGCGCCGTGACTAGCGGAGGCCGCTACGAGCAGTACTTC. Amino acid sequence: CSAVTSGGRYEQYF.

The chain links TRBV27 to TRBJ1-1; D gene ambiguous. The CDR3 spans 13 residues. Germline CDR1 MNHEY, CDR2 SMNVEV (reference sequence). Trimming stripped 4 bases from V and 4 bases from J, with 10 bases between. In DNA form, the CDR3 reads TGTGCCAGCAGTTATCCGGGAAGCACTGAAGCTTTCTTT. Translation: CASSYPGSTEAFF.

Points on this clone: One junction end disagrees with the germline gene, perhaps due to a read error. This chain joins TRBV7-7 and TRBJ2-1, with TRBD2 matching 11 bases. CDR3 size: 15 residues. Germline V gives CDR1 SSHAT, CDR2 FNYEAQ (reference sequence). The DNA for the CDR3 is TGTGTCAGCAGCTTAGCGGGAGGGCCCTACAATGAGCAGTTCTTC. It is translated as CVSSLAGGPYNEQFF.

The J gene is TRBJ2-6, the V gene TRBV28, with D possibly matching TRBD1 (6 bases). The CDR3 length is 15 residues. Deletions cut 8 bases from V and 4 bases from J, with 15 bases between. Germline CDR1 reads MDHEN; CDR2 reads SYDVKM. CDR3 coding DNA: TGTGCCAGCGGTGCCACAGGGACCGGGGCCAACGTCCTGACTTTC. It codes for CASGATGTGANVLTF.

The chain links TRBV10-3 to TRBJ2-3; 9 bases are shared with TRBD1. Trimming cost V 5 bases and J 1 base; bases outside gene matches: 1. The CDR3 runs 14 residues. Germline values: CDR1 ENHRY, CDR2 SYGVKD. The CDR3 loop reads CAISRTGGTDTQYF. DNA for the CDR3: TGTGCCATCAGTCGGACAGGGGGCACAGATACGCAGTATTTT.

V is TRBV5-4 and J is TRBJ2-5; the match to TRBD2 covers 9 bases. Trimming cost V 4 bases and J 2 bases; bases outside gene matches: 6. The CDR3 loop spans 15 amino acids. CDR1 and CDR2 from the germline V gene are SGHNT and YYREEE (reference sequence). The CDR3 spells CASSRGLASQETQYF. The DNA for the CDR3 is TGTGCCAGCAGCCGGGGACTAGCATCGCAAGAGACCCAGTACTTC.

This chain connects TRBV4-2 to TRBJ1-2, with D maybe TRBD1 (5 bases). With 0 bases removed from V and 4 bases from J, the gap between germline ends came to 9 bases. The CDR3 extends over 14 amino acids. Per germline, CDR1 LGHNA and CDR2 YNFKEQ. DNA for the CDR3: TGTGCCAGCAGCCAAGACCAGGGCCTCTATGGCTACACCTTC. Translating it yields CASSQDQGLYGYTF.

This clone has a handful of counts. The chain employs TRBV2 and TRBJ1-5; no definite D call. The CDR3 is 12 amino acids. The germline V gene has CDR1 SNHLY and CDR2 FYNNEI. Deletions cut 7 bases from V and 11 bases from J, with 15 bases between. CDR3 sequence reads: CASKEAGLTQHF. The CDR3 coding sequence is TGTGCCAGCAAGGAGGCGGGTTTGACCCAGCATTTT. The entire variable domain, with the rest obtained from reference TRBV2 and TRBJ1-5, is as follows: EPEVTQTPSHQVTQMGQEVILRCVPISNHLYFYWYRQILGQKVEFLVSFYNNEISEKSEIFDDQFSVERPDGSNFTLKIRSTKLEDSAMYFCASKEAGLTQHFGDGTRLSIL.

This clone was recorded a few times. The chain is built from TRBV5-4 and TRBJ1-1; 9 bases map to TRBD1. Germline V gives CDR1 SGHNT, CDR2 YYREEE (reference sequence). The CDR3 sequence is 16 residues long. V lost 0 bases, J lost 6 bases, and 9 bases stayed unmatched. In nucleotides, the CDR3 is TGTGCCAGCAGCTTGGGCGGGGGACAGGGTCTCTCTGAAGCTTTCTTT. This codes for CASSLGGGQGLSEAFF.

The chain's CDR3 is CASNTDRTREKLFF. CDR3 DNA sequence: TGTGCCAGCAATACGGACAGGACGCGAGAAAAACTGTTTTTT. The chain is built from TRBV2 and TRBJ1-4; 7 bases align to TRBD1. Germline-derived CDR1 and CDR2 are SNHLY and FYNNEI. The CDR3 has 14 amino acids. With V trimmed by 7 bases and J by 8 bases, 10 bases remained unmatched.

This rearrangement joins TRBV2 to TRBJ1-2; 7 nucleotides agree with TRBD1. Germline trimming cut 8 bases from V and 5 bases from J; bases unmatched to any gene: 11. The CDR3 extends over 14 amino acids. In germline, CDR1 is SNHLY, CDR2 FYNNEI. The CDR3 region is CASASQGVRYGYTF. CDR3 in DNA: TGTGCCAGCGCCTCTCAGGGGGTACGGTATGGCTACACCTTC.

This sequence joins TRBV7-2 and TRBJ1-1, with D maybe TRBD1 (5 bases). There are 14 residues in the CDR3. Trimming shortened V by 5 bases and J by 4 bases, and 14 bases separated the two germline ends. Germline lookup yields CDR1 SGHTA and CDR2 FQGNSA. The CDR3 DNA is TGTGCCAGCAGCCTAAACCGGGGGGTCACTGAAGCTTTCTTT. It is translated as CASSLNRGVTEAFF.

The chain combines TRBV2 with TRBJ1-4; the D gene is possibly TRBD1 (6 bases). The CDR3 sequence is 16 residues long. V gave up 2 bases and J gave up 2 bases, with 12 bases separating them. Germline loops: CDR1 SNHLY, CDR2 FYNNEI. The CDR3 spells CASSEMGAGTNEKLFF. CDR3 nucleotide sequence: TGTGCCAGCAGTGAAATGGGGGCTGGGACTAATGAAAAACTGTTTTTT.

V and J are TRBV2 and TRBJ2-1; no clear D gene. CDR1 is SNHLY, CDR2 FYNNEI, per germline. This CDR3 contains 13 residues. Trimming left V 8 bases short and J 0 bases short, with 8 bases between. This CDR3 reads CASVADSYNEQFF. Here the CDR3 DNA reads TGTGCCAGCGTCGCAGACTCCTACAATGAGCAGTTCTTC.